What follows are 12 T cell receptor beta chains derived from one specimen sequenced in a study of T cell responses to AZD1222 COVID-19 vaccine. This table comes from immunoSEQ multiplex PCR, and its TCRdb copy is limited to in-frame clones, with some not included. The sample records around 130,000 clones, more than 70% being singletons. Specimen: peripheral blood, collected 28 days after the second AZD1222 dose. The origin of the receptors is an adult who received the AZD1222 COVID-19 vaccine.

The gene calls are TRBV28 and TRBJ2-7; TRBD2 agrees at 9 bases. The CDR3 covers 15 residues. Unmatched junction bases numbered 9, after V lost 2 bases and J lost 7 bases. Germline values: CDR1 MDHEN, CDR2 SYDVKM. For the CDR3, the DNA is TGTGCCAGCAGTTTAGAAGCGGGAGGACCCTGGGAGCAGTACTTC. This gives the protein CASSLEAGGPWEQYF.

This sequence joins TRBV28 and TRBJ1-2; tentatively, D is TRBD1 (6 bases). The germline V gene has CDR1 MDHEN and CDR2 SYDVKM. The CDR3 runs to 14 residues. V shed 4 bases and J shed 5 bases, with 14 bases lying between them. The CDR3 protein is CASSSYREGYGYTF. CDR3 bases: TGTGCCAGCAGTTCCTACAGGGAAGGGTATGGCTACACCTTC.

The chain recombines TRBV27 with TRBJ1-5; 11 bases are shared with TRBD1. Looked up from germline, CDR1 is MNHEY and CDR2 is SMNVEV (reference sequence). The CDR3 contains 18 residues. The V and J ends lost 5 bases and 2 bases, in that order; junction bases with no gene match: 11. The DNA of the CDR3 is TGTGCCAGCAGTCCTCCGGACAGGGGGCATCGAGGCAATCAGCCCCAGCATTTT. As protein: CASSPPDRGHRGNQPQHF.

This clone was detected only once. This chain connects TRBV19 to TRBJ1-6; D call uncertain. The length of the CDR3 is 14 residues. Germline assignment: CDR1 LNHDA and CDR2 SQIVND (reference sequence). V gave up 4 bases and J gave up 8 bases, with 12 bases separating them. The CDR3 loop is CASSTGGLDSPLHF. Here the CDR3 DNA reads TGTGCCAGTAGTACGGGCGGTCTAGATTCACCCCTCCACTTT.

V is TRBV30 and J is TRBJ1-1, with a weak D call TRBD1 (6 bases). Deletions cut 3 bases from V and 2 bases from J, with 10 bases between. The length of the CDR3 is 13 residues. CDR1 is GTSNPN and CDR2 is SVGIG in the germline V gene (reference sequence). CDR3 sequence: CAWSPDSNTEAFF. CDR3 nucleotide sequence: TGTGCCTGGAGCCCGGACAGCAACACTGAAGCTTTCTTT.

The V gene is TRBV2, the J gene TRBJ1-1; unclear D gene. The CDR3 consists of 15 residues. V lost 7 bases and J 1 base, leaving 16 bases between the germline ends. Germline V gene data show CDR1 as SNHLY and CDR2 as FYNNEI. The CDR3 loop is CASTQTWEGNTEAFF. The CDR3 bases are TGTGCCAGCACTCAGACGTGGGAAGGGAACACTGAAGCTTTCTTT.

V gene TRBV18 combines with J gene TRBJ2-1, with D perhaps matching TRBD2 (5 bases). The V end lost 0 bases, the J end lost 8 bases, and 11 bases lay between the germline ends. The CDR3 sequence is 14 residues long. The germline CDR1 and CDR2 sequences are KGHSH and LQKENI. CDR3 sequence: CASSPPPGSYEQFF. CDR3 coding DNA: TGTGCCAGCTCACCACCGCCGGGGTCCTATGAGCAGTTCTTC.

The DNA of the CDR3 is TGTGCCAGCAGCCGGACAGGTAGCGGGAGTTCAGATACGCAGTATTTT. This gives the protein CASSRTGSGSSDTQYF. This chain uses TRBV3-1 (or the pseudogene TRBV3-2) with TRBJ2-3, with TRBD2 matching over 9 bases. The CDR3 is made up of 16 amino acids. The ends lost 4 bases at V and 4 bases at J; junction bases unmatched: 9. Germline V gene data show CDR1 as LGHDT and CDR2 as YNNKEL (reference sequence).

The V call is TRBV30, the J call TRBJ1-5, with TRBD1 matching over 10 bases. The CDR3 totals 14 residues. V shed 5 bases, J shed 6 bases, and the junction held 7 bases outside the gene matches. The germline gives CDR1 GTSNPN, CDR2 SVGIG (reference sequence). The CDR3 nucleotides are TGTGCCTGGTCCACGGACAGGGGGAGTCAGCCCCAGCATTTT. Translated, it gives CAWSTDRGSQPQHF.

This chain connects TRBV5-1 to TRBJ1-3; 8 bases agree with TRBD1. The V and J ends lost 3 bases and 4 bases, in that order; junction bases with no gene match: 3. CDR1 is SGHRS, CDR2 YFSETQ, per germline. This CDR3 comprises 14 residues. Here the CDR3 reads CASSSGQGGNTIYF. The CDR3 coding sequence is TGCGCCAGCAGCTCCGGACAGGGAGGAAACACCATATATTTT.

V usage is TRBV5-1 and J usage is TRBJ1-2; D is possibly TRBD1 (6 bases). V lost 4 bases, J lost 4 bases, and 8 bases lay in between. In germline, CDR1 is SGHRS, CDR2 YFSETQ. The CDR3 is 12 amino acids. The CDR3 loop reads CASSPDSYGYTF. DNA of the CDR3: TGCGCCAGCAGCCCGGACAGCTATGGCTACACCTTC.

This rearrangement joins TRBV19 to TRBJ1-5; 9 bases match TRBD1. This CDR3 has 14 amino acids. The V gene's germline CDR1 is LNHDA and CDR2 SQIVND (reference sequence). The ends lost 8 bases at V and 7 bases at J; junction bases unmatched: 9. The CDR3 bases are TGTGCCAGTCTTACAGGGGGCCAGGGGCAGCCCCAGCATTTT. Translation: CASLTGGQGQPQHF.